One sample yielded the 23 T cell receptor beta chains listed below, sequenced in a study of cytomegalovirus exposure and HLA in healthy donors. PCR involved 60 Vbeta and 13 Jbeta primers. TCRdb keeps only in-frame clones here, not all; method: immunoSEQ multiplex PCR. This table has 180,000 or so clones, under 80% appearing once. Sequencing used PBMCs. These receptors all come from a woman between 25 and 40 years old in good health and CMV-seropositive.

J is TRBJ2-7 and V is TRBV7-2; possibly TRBD1 for D (6 bases). The CDR3 spans 15 residues. Trimming took 5 bases from V and 7 from J, leaving 21 bases between them. CDR1 SGHTA and CDR2 FQGNSA come from the germline V gene. The CDR3 loop is CASSRLGQGQREQYF. CDR3 DNA: TGTGCCAGCAGCCGACTTGGGCAGGGGCAAAGGGAGCAGTACTTC.

The chain combines TRBV4-1 with TRBJ2-1, with TRBD1 matching 8 bases. CDR3 length: 15 amino acids. Germline lookup yields CDR1 MGHRA and CDR2 YSYEKL. The V gene end was trimmed by 2 bases and the J gene end by 9 bases; junction bases not matched to a gene: 9. The CDR3 here is CASSQTGGTASEQFF. The CDR3 bases are TGCGCCAGCAGCCAAACAGGGGGGACTGCGAGTGAGCAGTTCTTC.

The V call is TRBV5-1, the J call TRBJ2-7, with D possibly being TRBD1 (8 bases). CDR3 size: 16 residues. Germline V gene lookup returns CDR1 SGHRS and CDR2 YFSETQ. Trimming took off 1 base at V and 7 bases at J, with 21 bases between the two ends. The CDR3 protein is CASSLMGGSTGEEQYF. DNA for the CDR3: TGCGCCAGCAGCTTGATGGGGGGGTCGACAGGGGAAGAGCAGTACTTC.

V usage is TRBV6-5 and J usage is TRBJ1-6, with 8 bases identical to TRBD1. The CDR3 is made up of 15 amino acids. CDR1 and CDR2 (germline): MNHEY, SVGAGI. Trimming removed 4 bases from V and 8 bases from J; junction bases left unmatched: 7. DNA for the CDR3: TGTGCCAGCAGTTTCGATGGACAGGGACATTCACCCCTCCACTTT. It encodes CASSFDGQGHSPLHF.

The chain employs TRBV7-2 and TRBJ2-3; 11 bases agree with TRBD2. Germline V gene data show CDR1 as SGHTA and CDR2 as FQGNSA. CDR3 length: 16 residues. V lost 0 bases and J lost 5; bases outside the gene matches: 4. CDR3 DNA sequence: TGTGCCAGCAGCTTAGCTACTAGCGGGGGAGGAGATACGCAGTATTTT. Its protein product is CASSLATSGGGDTQYF.

The rearrangement uses TRBV30 and TRBJ2-7; D gene uncertain. V dropped 3 bases and J dropped 7 bases, with 10 bases sitting between them. The germline gives CDR1 GTSNPN, CDR2 SVGIG (reference sequence). The CDR3 is 11 amino acids. CDR3 coding DNA: TGTGCCTGGAGCAGCAGGCTTGAGCAGTACTTC. Its protein is CAWSSRLEQYF.

The chain carries TRBV5-6 and TRBJ1-6; D may be TRBD1 (5 bases). Trimming pared 0 bases from V and 8 bases from J, leaving 12 bases between. The CDR3 has 15 residues. Germline V gene sequence: CDR1 SGHDT, CDR2 YYEEEE. In nucleotides, the CDR3 is TGTGCCAGCAGCTTGGAAGCGGGACCCTATTCACCCCTCCACTTT. It specifies CASSLEAGPYSPLHF.

This clone has only one observation. The J gene is TRBJ2-2, the V gene TRBV13; 10 bases are shared with TRBD2. Germline-derived CDR1 and CDR2 are PRHDT and FYEKMQ (reference sequence). Germline trimming cut 5 bases from V and 3 bases from J; bases unmatched to any gene: 12. This CDR3 region has 18 residues. The CDR3 coding sequence is TGTGCCAGCAGCCCCTCACTGTGGACTAGCGGTTACACCGGGGAGCTGTTTTTT. As protein: CASSPSLWTSGYTGELFF.

This rearrangement joins TRBV6-6 to TRBJ1-2; 9 bases align to TRBD1. The CDR3 length is 15 residues. With 5 bases clipped from V and 7 bases from J, the junction kept 11 bases outside the gene matches. The germline V gene has CDR1 MNHNY and CDR2 SVGAGI (reference sequence). The CDR3 protein is CASSADRGGPFGYTF. CDR3 in DNA: TGTGCCAGCAGTGCCGACAGGGGGGGTCCCTTTGGCTACACCTTC.

The chain is built from TRBV7-9 and TRBJ2-3; 7 bases align to TRBD2. Germline CDR1 reads SEHNR; CDR2 reads FQNEAQ (reference sequence). The CDR3 is 15 residues long. Losses at the gene ends were 4 bases for V and 3 bases for J; bases not matched to a gene: 7. The CDR3 here is CASSSWEGKTDTQYF. Written as DNA, the CDR3 is TGTGCCAGCAGCTCGTGGGAGGGAAAGACAGATACGCAGTATTTT.

The rearrangement links TRBV7-2 to TRBJ1-5; tentative D call: TRBD1 (6 bases). V was pared by 3 bases and J by 5 bases, with 11 bases between. Germline lookup yields CDR1 SGHTA and CDR2 FQGNSA. CDR3 length: 14 amino acids. CDR3 residues: CASSLTAGDQPQHF. For the CDR3, the DNA is TGTGCCAGCAGCTTGACTGCAGGGGATCAGCCCCAGCATTTT.

This chain joins TRBV6-5 and TRBJ2-7; 9 bases match TRBD2. This CDR3 spans 16 amino acids. Germline lookup yields CDR1 MNHEY and CDR2 SVGAGI. The J segment lost 3 bases and the V segment lost 0 bases, leaving 6 bases of the junction unmatched. Here the CDR3 DNA reads TGTGCCAGCAGTTACTCCTTAGCGGGGGAGGGCTACGAGCAGTACTTC. Its translation is CASSYSLAGEGYEQYF.

The chain recombines TRBV11-3 with TRBJ2-2; 8 nucleotides match TRBD2. Germline values: CDR1 SGHNT, CDR2 YENEEA. V was pared by 3 bases and J by 6 bases, with 0 bases of the junction left unmatched. The CDR3 has 13 amino acids. CDR3 sequence: CASSLGLAGELFF. The DNA for the CDR3 is TGTGCCAGCAGCTTGGGACTAGCCGGGGAGCTGTTTTTT.

The gene calls are TRBV18 and TRBJ2-7; no reliable D call. CDR1 is KGHSH and CDR2 is LQKENI in the germline V gene. The V end lost 3 bases, the J end lost 5 bases, and 8 bases lay between the germline ends. The CDR3 runs to 12 residues. This chain's CDR3 is CASSPARNEQYF. CDR3 DNA: TGTGCCAGCTCACCGGCGAGGAACGAGCAGTACTTC.

The V call is TRBV2, the J call TRBJ2-4, with D maybe TRBD2 (6 bases). Trimming cost V 2 bases and J 1 base, with 24 bases left between them. In germline, CDR1 is SNHLY, CDR2 FYNNEI. The CDR3 has 20 residues. CDR3 nucleotide sequence: TGTGCCAGCAGTGAATCGGTAGCGGCGTTTGTATTCTGGGCCAAAAACATTCAGTACTTC. It encodes CASSESVAAFVFWAKNIQYF.

This clone was counted once. V and J are TRBV10-1 and TRBJ2-7; 8 positions match TRBD1. The CDR3 is made up of 17 amino acids. Germline V gene data show CDR1 as WNHNN and CDR2 as SYGVQD (reference sequence). V was clipped by 3 bases and J by 1 base; unmatched bases: 11. DNA of the CDR3: TGCGCCAGCAGTGATTTTGTAGTGGGACAGGAGTCCTACGAGCAGTACTTC. Translation gives CASSDFVVGQESYEQYF.

The chain employs TRBV7-6 and TRBJ2-4, with 10 bases matching TRBD2. This CDR3 is built from 17 residues. CDR1 SGHVS and CDR2 FNYEAQ come from the germline V gene. Trimming took 2 bases from V and 13 from J; bases not matched to a gene: 17. The CDR3 reads CASSLTLTSGLDGEQYF. CDR3 coding DNA: TGTGCCAGCAGCTTAACCCTGACTAGCGGGCTGGATGGGGAGCAGTACTTC.

The rearrangement joins TRBV6-6 to TRBJ1-4; perhaps TRBD1 as D (5 bases). Trimming took 2 bases from V and 5 from J, leaving 9 bases between them. The CDR3 is made up of 14 amino acids. Germline CDR1 MNHNY, CDR2 SVGAGI (reference sequence). CDR3 residues: CASSYGGWNEKLFF. The CDR3 nucleotides are TGTGCCAGCAGTTACGGGGGGTGGAATGAAAAACTGTTTTTT.

The CDR3 DNA sequence: TGTGCCAGCAGCTTAGAAATTCGGTACTACGAGCAGTACTTC. Translation: CASSLEIRYYEQYF. This sequence joins TRBV7-2 and TRBJ2-7, with unresolved D. Germline CDR1 and CDR2: SGHTA and FQGNSA. The CDR3 loop spans 14 amino acids. V lost 1 base and J 3 bases, leaving 10 bases between the germline ends.

This clone was recorded a few times. The chain links TRBV11-2 to TRBJ2-3; D unclear. The CDR3 spans 15 residues. V gave up 3 bases and J gave up 3 bases, with 13 bases separating them. Germline CDR1 is SGHAT and CDR2 is FQNNGV. The CDR3 reads CASSLTRHPTDTQYF. For the CDR3, the DNA is TGTGCCAGCAGCTTGACCCGACACCCGACAGATACGCAGTATTTT. Together with reference TRBV11-2 and TRBJ2-3, the CDR3 gives the full variable domain: EAGVAQSPRYKIIEKRQSVAFWCNPISGHATLYWYQQILGQGPKLLIQFQNNGVVDDSQLPKDRFSAERLKGVDSTLKIQPAKLEDSAVYLCASSLTRHPTDTQYFGPGTRLTVL.

In its sample, this clone was seen once. The chain joins TRBV6-1 to TRBJ2-4; no definite D call. This CDR3 contains 15 residues. Germline CDR1 reads MNHNS; CDR2 reads SASEGT. V lost 2 bases and J 0 bases, leaving 8 bases between the germline ends. The CDR3 bases are TGTGCCAGCAGTGAACATTCACTAGCCAAAAACATTCAGTACTTC. Protein: CASSEHSLAKNIQYF.

This clone was observed a single time. This chain uses TRBV11-2 with TRBJ1-2; 7 positions agree with TRBD1. The germline gives CDR1 SGHAT, CDR2 FQNNGV. After removal of 5 bases from V and 5 bases from J, the junction contained 5 bases not matched to a gene. The CDR3 extends over 13 amino acids. The CDR3: CASSVQGTYGYTF. CDR3 DNA: TGTGCCAGCAGCGTACAGGGGACGTATGGCTACACCTTC.

This clone was counted once. The chain uses TRBV27 and TRBJ2-2; TRBD2 might be the D (6 bases). The CDR3 contains 16 residues. The germline CDR1 and CDR2 sequences are MNHEY and SMNVEV (reference sequence). The V end lost 5 bases, the J end lost 6 bases, and 19 bases lay between the germline ends. CDR3 in DNA: TGTGCCAGCAGTCCGGGACTCCCTCGAACGTCCGGGGAGCTGTTTTTT. It encodes CASSPGLPRTSGELFF.